Listed here are 16 T cell receptor beta chains from one sample, sequenced in a study of T-cell memory formation after mild COVID-19. TCRdb reanalysed the 5' RACE reads using MiXCR and keeps one entry per CDR3 protein. The sample lists some 7,400 distinct CDR3 sequences; 25% to 40% were seen once. Sequences were obtained from PBMCs or a T cell subset sorted from them (not recorded which). These receptors originate from an adult woman who had mild COVID-19 (a few samples of this study predate the infection). Cell type and time point are not known.

V usage is TRBV11-2 and J usage is TRBJ2-2; D uncertain. The germline V gene has CDR1 SGHAT and CDR2 FQNNGV. Trimming stripped 5 bases from V and 6 bases from J, with 4 bases between. This CDR3 is 11 amino acids long. CDR3 region: CASSPPGELFF. The CDR3 DNA reads TGTGCCAGCAGCCCTCCCGGGGAGCTGTTTTTT.

Ten or more counts support this clonotype. V gene TRBV13 combines with J gene TRBJ2-1, with a weak D call TRBD2 (6 bases). CDR3 length: 16 residues. Germline CDR1 and CDR2: PRHDT and FYEKMQ (reference sequence). Trimming removed 1 base from V and 7 bases from J, with 17 bases in between. The CDR3 protein is CASSLVHARAGNEQFF. CDR3 bases: TGTGCCAGCAGCTTAGTACATGCCCGGGCGGGGAATGAGCAGTTCTTC.

This chain's CDR3 is CASSLPLLAEGYYEQYF. For the CDR3, the DNA is TGTGCCAGCAGCTTACCCCTACTAGCGGAGGGATACTACGAGCAGTACTTC. The J gene is TRBJ2-7, the V gene TRBV7-8, with 8 bases fitting TRBD2. Germline V gives CDR1 SGHVS, CDR2 FQNEAQ. This CDR3 is 17 amino acids long. With 2 bases clipped from V and 3 bases from J, the junction kept 12 bases outside the gene matches.

This clonotype is categorized as medium-sized (0.01 to 0.1%). The chain has TRBV23-1 and TRBJ2-1; unclear D gene. TRBV23-1 is an open reading frame, and its role is uncertain. CDR3 length: 12 residues. Between the trimmed V and J ends, which lost 0 bases and 10 bases, there was a span of 7 bases. CDR3 DNA sequence: TGCGCCAGCAGTCAATCTATCGCCGAGCAGTTCTTC. Translation gives CASSQSIAEQFF.

The chain has TRBV2 and TRBJ2-5; the match to TRBD2 covers 8 bases. CDR3 length: 15 residues. The ends lost 3 bases at V and 0 bases at J; junction bases unmatched: 3. Per germline, CDR1 SNHLY and CDR2 FYNNEI. CDR3 sequence reads: CASSDGRGDQETQYF. Here the CDR3 DNA reads TGTGCCAGCAGTGACGGGCGGGGGGACCAAGAGACCCAGTACTTC.

Ten or more counts support this clonotype. The V and J genes are TRBV7-9 and TRBJ1-1; possible D gene TRBD1, 5 bases. The CDR3 contains 14 residues. Looked up from germline, CDR1 is SEHNR and CDR2 is FQNEAQ (reference sequence). Trimming shortened V by 4 bases and J by 11 bases, and 20 bases separated the two germline ends. CDR3 region: CASSSVDSLAKAFF. The DNA for the CDR3 is TGTGCCAGCAGCTCCGTAGACAGCCTCGCCAAGGCTTTCTTT.

This clonotype appeared a single time. The chain recombines TRBV11-3 with TRBJ2-5; TRBD2 matches 7 bases. The CDR3 spans 15 residues. Germline V gene data show CDR1 as SGHNT and CDR2 as YENEEA. The junction had 12 bases not matched to a gene; V was cut back by 8 bases and J by 3 bases. The CDR3 nucleotides read TGTGCCAGCTCGCCCAGGTCGGGGAGGGAAGAGACCCAGTACTTC. It specifies CASSPRSGREETQYF.

This clonotype was seen repeatedly, ten times or more. The chain carries TRBV2 and TRBJ2-5, with D uncertain. The V end was cut by 6 bases, the J end by 2 bases, with 16 bases between. The CDR3 loop spans 15 amino acids. Germline V gene lookup returns CDR1 SNHLY and CDR2 FYNNEI. The CDR3 loop is CASSGRWTQQETQYF. As DNA, the CDR3 is TGTGCCAGCAGCGGACGGTGGACCCAACAAGAGACCCAGTACTTC.

By share of the sample, this clonotype is medium-sized. This chain connects TRBV20-1 to TRBJ2-1; D may be TRBD2 (5 bases). V lost 1 base, J lost 3 bases, and 10 bases lay in between. Per germline, CDR1 DFQATT and CDR2 SNEGSKA (reference sequence). The CDR3 length is 14 residues. This chain's CDR3 is CSARVSGDYNEQFF. The CDR3 nucleotides are TGCAGTGCTAGAGTAAGCGGAGACTACAATGAGCAGTTCTTC.

This clonotype is termed medium-sized. V usage is TRBV4-3 and J usage is TRBJ2-7, with D tentatively TRBD1 (6 bases). V shed 3 bases and J shed 3 bases, with 12 bases lying between them. The CDR3 length is 14 residues. The germline V gene encodes CDR1 LGHNA and CDR2 YSLEER. CDR3 nucleotides: TGCGCCAGCAGCCAGATGACAGGATACTACGAGCAGTACTTC. It yields the protein CASSQMTGYYEQYF.

This clonotype was recorded at least ten times. The genes are TRBV27 and TRBJ1-3; D may be TRBD1 (6 bases). The CDR3 contains 15 residues. Between the trimmed V and J ends, which lost 3 bases and 3 bases, there was a span of 12 bases. Per the germline V gene, CDR1 is MNHEY and CDR2 is SMNVEV (reference sequence). CDR3 in DNA: TGTGCCAGCAGTTTTCAGGGGTCTAGTGGAAACACCATATATTTT. It encodes CASSFQGSSGNTIYF.

This clonotype was seen repeatedly, ten times or more. This rearrangement joins TRBV2 to TRBJ2-3, with D tentatively TRBD2 (5 bases). The CDR3 runs 16 residues. V was trimmed by 1 base and J by 0 bases, leaving 11 bases between them. Germline CDR1 is SNHLY and CDR2 is FYNNEI. CDR3 region: CASSEGGRPSTDTQYF. The CDR3 nucleotides are TGTGCCAGCAGTGAAGGCGGGCGGCCTAGCACAGATACGCAGTATTTT.

Ten or more counts support this clonotype. The V and J genes are TRBV3-1 and TRBJ1-2, with a tentative D call TRBD1 (5 bases). CDR1 and CDR2 (germline): LGHDT, YNNKEL (reference sequence). The length of the CDR3 is 16 residues. V lost 4 bases, J lost 4 bases, and 19 bases lay in between. The CDR3 DNA follows: TGTGCCAGCAGCCCCCCCGGGGGGACGAGCTCCTATGGCTACACCTTC. Encoded protein: CASSPPGGTSSYGYTF.

Sample share makes this clonotype medium-sized (0.01 to 0.1%). V and J are TRBV5-1 and TRBJ2-1, with D unclear. Germline-derived CDR1 and CDR2 are SGHRS and YFSETQ. This CDR3 is built from 18 residues. Trimming pared 4 bases from V and 1 base from J, leaving 21 bases between. The CDR3 here is CASSLDGPTENSYNEQFF. The CDR3 region has the DNA TGCGCCAGCAGCCTAGATGGACCGACCGAAAATTCCTACAATGAGCAGTTCTTC.

This clonotype occurred a few times. V usage is TRBV14 and J usage is TRBJ2-7, with D unresolved. From germline, CDR1 is SGHDN and CDR2 FVKESK. V was cut by 3 bases and J by 0 bases, with 3 bases left in between. The CDR3 extends over 12 amino acids. The CDR3 loop is CASSHSSYEQYV. The CDR3 coding sequence is TGTGCCAGCAGCCATAGCTCCTACGAGCAGTACGTC.

There are many counts of this clonotype. The chain employs TRBV15 and TRBJ2-2, with TRBD2 identical over 8 bases. Trimming at V came to 6 bases and at J to 6 bases, leaving 9 bases not matched to a gene. The CDR3 spans 15 residues. Germline V lookup: CDR1 LNHNV, CDR2 YYDKDF (reference sequence). The CDR3 protein is CATRKREHPPGELFF. The CDR3 nucleotides read TGTGCCACCAGAAAGCGGGAGCACCCCCCCGGGGAGCTGTTTTTT.